The T cell receptor (beta chain) under discussion was sequenced for a study of blood T cell repertoires in COVID-19. Study-level information: The study drew acute and convalescent COVID-19 samples from the United States, Italy and Spain. The analysed material was cDNA or gDNA that came from T cells, B-cell-depleted T cells, or PBMCs.

This CDR3 is 15 amino acids long. V was clipped by 0 bases and J by 4 bases, with 10 bases between them. Germline V lookup: CDR1 MDHEN, CDR2 SYDVKM. Original analysis: Reference gene primer amplification in the assay estimated nucleated cell counts. Measured with immunoSEQ multiplex PCR; TCRdb has only the in-frame clones, and not every one. The DNA was the basis for D and trimming; V, J and clone size are from that table. The sample includes 150,000 to 200,000 clones, around 86% of them seen just once. The genes are TRBV28 and TRBJ1-3, with D tentatively TRBD1 (6 bases). Sequenced material: peripheral blood. The source of this sequence is a man aged 60 to 75 with acute or convalescent COVID-19. The CDR3 spells CASSLWGADGNTIYF. DNA for the CDR3: TGTGCCAGCAGTTTATGGGGGGCCGACGGAAACACCATATATTTT.